This entry lists 21 T cell receptor beta chains sequenced from one sample in a study of blood T cell repertoires in COVID-19. TCRdb's table, derived via immunoSEQ multiplex PCR, lists solely in-frame clones and lacks some. Here the sample spans about 210,000 clones, almost 90% being singletons. The sample was peripheral blood. All receptors come from a man younger than 35 with active or convalescent COVID-19.

The chain is built from TRBV16 and TRBJ1-2; D might be TRBD1 (6 bases). Trimming pared 2 bases from V and 8 bases from J, leaving 12 bases between. The CDR3 totals 13 residues. From germline, CDR1 is KGHSY and CDR2 FQNENV. CDR3 region: CASSQQGNGGYTF. The CDR3 DNA follows: TGTGCCAGCAGCCAACAGGGGAATGGCGGCTACACCTTC.

The chain recombines TRBV18 with TRBJ1-3, with 9 bases lining up with TRBD1. This CDR3 spans 18 amino acids. The ends lost 4 bases at V and 1 base at J; junction bases unmatched: 11. The germline V gene encodes CDR1 KGHSH and CDR2 LQKENI. DNA of the CDR3: TGTGCCAGCTCACTCCCCAGCGGGACAGGGTGGTCTGGAAACACCATATATTTT. This gives the protein CASSLPSGTGWSGNTIYF.

This sequence joins TRBV2 and TRBJ2-1; 11 bases fit TRBD2. Losses at the gene ends were 6 bases for V and 3 bases for J; bases not matched to a gene: 10. Germline values: CDR1 SNHLY, CDR2 FYNNEI. The CDR3 covers 17 residues. The CDR3 region has the DNA TGTGCCAGCAGGAGGGTAGTAGCGGGAGGGAACTACAATGAGCAGTTCTTC. Translation: CASRRVVAGGNYNEQFF.

This clone has only a few counts. The chain employs TRBV7-2 and TRBJ2-7, with D tentatively TRBD2 (5 bases). Germline V gene lookup returns CDR1 SGHTA and CDR2 FQGNSA. This CDR3 contains 12 residues. V lost 4 bases to trimming and J lost 7 bases, with 11 bases between them. CDR3 nucleotide sequence: TGTGCCAGCAGCTCCGGACTTCGAGAGCAGTACTTC. Its protein product is CASSSGLREQYF.

J is TRBJ1-2 and V is TRBV7-2, with 7 bases identical to TRBD1. V gave up 5 bases and J gave up 4 bases; unmatched junction bases: 10. This CDR3 contains 15 residues. Germline CDR1 SGHTA, CDR2 FQGNSA. CDR3 amino acids: CASSQNGQAFYGYTF. CDR3 bases: TGTGCCAGCAGCCAAAACGGACAGGCCTTCTATGGCTACACCTTC. The complete variable domain, with remaining parts taken from reference TRBV7-2 and TRBJ1-2, reads GAGVSQSPSNKVTEKGKDVELRCDPISGHTALYWYRQSLGQGLEFLIYFQGNSAPDKSGLPSDRFSAERTGGSVSTLTIQRTQQEDSAVYLCASSQNGQAFYGYTFGSGTRLTVV.

The CDR3 loop reads CASSQQVPHEQYF. CDR3 bases: TGTGCCAGCAGCCAACAGGTCCCCCACGAGCAGTACTTC. This chain joins TRBV3-1 (or the pseudogene TRBV3-2) and TRBJ2-7; D gene ambiguous. The CDR3 is made up of 13 amino acids. V was clipped by 2 bases and J by 5 bases, with 10 bases between them. Germline CDR1 is LGHDT and CDR2 is YNNKEL (reference sequence).

This clone was picked up a small number of times. The V gene is TRBV29-1, the J gene TRBJ1-2; TRBD1 matches 9 bases. The V and J ends lost 7 bases and 6 bases, in that order; junction bases with no gene match: 9. From germline, CDR1 is SQVTM and CDR2 ANQGSEA. There are 13 residues in the CDR3. CDR3 loop: CSAGDRGFDGYTF. CDR3 nucleotides: TGCAGCGCCGGAGACAGGGGGTTTGATGGCTACACCTTC.

V is TRBV30 and J is TRBJ2-2; D is unresolved. Trimming removed 0 bases at V and 8 bases at J, with 7 bases between. Germline CDR1 is GTSNPN and CDR2 is SVGIG (reference sequence). The CDR3 runs to 12 residues. CDR3 coding DNA: TGTGCCTGGAGTGTGGGCTCAGGGGAGCTGTTTTTT. It encodes CAWSVGSGELFF.

J is TRBJ1-6 and V is TRBV7-9; no reliable D call. V lost 6 bases and J 6 bases, leaving 15 bases between the germline ends. CDR3 size: 15 residues. Germline V lookup: CDR1 SEHNR, CDR2 FQNEAQ (reference sequence). The CDR3 here is CASSLPGSGNSPLHF. DNA for the CDR3: TGTGCCAGCAGTCTACCAGGCTCCGGTAATTCACCCCTCCACTTT.

The chain couples TRBV9 to TRBJ1-2, with D hard to call. V lost 5 bases, J lost 8 bases, and 13 bases lay in between. The CDR3 consists of 12 residues. CDR1 is SGDLS, CDR2 YYNGEE, per germline. For the CDR3, the DNA is TGTGCCAGCAGGGACTCCCAGGTGGGCTACACCTTC. This sequence encodes CASRDSQVGYTF. Combining the CDR3 with reference TRBV9 and TRBJ1-2 gives the whole variable domain DSGVTQTPKHLITATGQRVTLRCSPRSGDLSVYWYQQSLDQGLQFLIQYYNGEERAKGNILERFSAQQFPDLHSELNLSSLELGDSALYFCASRDSQVGYTFGSGTRLTVV.

This chain joins TRBV6-6 and TRBJ1-5; tentatively, D is TRBD1 (6 bases). V was pared by 9 bases and J by 0 bases, with 15 bases between. The germline V gene encodes CDR1 MNHNY and CDR2 SVGAGI (reference sequence). The CDR3 spans 15 residues. CDR3 residues: CASKTGTYSNQPQHF. The CDR3 DNA reads as TGTGCCAGTAAGACAGGAACATATAGCAATCAGCCCCAGCATTTT.

This chain connects TRBV30 to TRBJ1-2, with 10 bases that match TRBD1. The CDR3 extends over 14 amino acids. The V segment lost 2 bases and the J segment 5 bases; nucleotides outside the gene matches: 5. Germline assignment: CDR1 GTSNPN and CDR2 SVGIG (reference sequence). This CDR3 reads CAWSRDRGKYGYTF. For the CDR3, the DNA is TGTGCCTGGAGTCGGGACAGGGGAAAATATGGCTACACCTTC.

This rearrangement joins TRBV6-5 to TRBJ2-1; D perhaps matches TRBD2 (7 bases). The germline gives CDR1 MNHEY, CDR2 SVGAGI. Trimming cost V 2 bases and J 7 bases, with 12 bases left between them. The CDR3 is made up of 14 amino acids. The DNA of the CDR3 is TGTGCCAGCAGTTACGGGGGGGGGCCTAATGAGCAGTTCTTC. Protein product: CASSYGGGPNEQFF.

The V call is TRBV19, the J call TRBJ1-1; 7 positions agree with TRBD1. With 7 bases clipped from V and 5 bases from J, the junction kept 10 bases outside the gene matches. The CDR3 extends over 14 amino acids. Germline CDR1 LNHDA, CDR2 SQIVND (reference sequence). Here the CDR3 reads CASTLGGPGTEAFF. The CDR3 DNA sequence: TGTGCCAGTACCCTAGGGGGCCCGGGGACTGAAGCTTTCTTT.

This chain joins TRBV7-3 and TRBJ1-2, with D possibly TRBD1 on 5 matching bases. The CDR3 has 13 residues. The V gene lost 7 bases and the J gene lost 4 bases, with 13 bases spanning the gap. The V gene's germline CDR1 is SGHTA and CDR2 FQGTGA. The DNA for the CDR3 is TGTGCCAGCAACTGCGACAGACTCTATGGCTACACCTTC. Protein sequence: CASNCDRLYGYTF.

The chain joins TRBV9 to TRBJ1-6; D not resolved. Germline assignment: CDR1 SGDLS and CDR2 YYNGEE. This CDR3 spans 14 amino acids. V lost 0 bases, J lost 2 bases, and 3 bases lay in between. CDR3: CASSVGAYNSPLHF. The DNA of the CDR3 is TGTGCCAGCAGCGTAGGAGCCTATAATTCACCCCTCCACTTT.

In this sample, this clone is medium-sized (0.01 to 0.1%). The chain joins TRBV9 to TRBJ1-5; TRBD1 matches 8 bases. This CDR3 comprises 17 residues. The germline gives CDR1 SGDLS, CDR2 YYNGEE. V was pared by 4 bases and J by 5 bases, with 14 bases of the junction left unmatched. CDR3: CASSPGTGEPRDQPQHF. The CDR3, as DNA: TGTGCCAGCAGCCCCGGGACAGGAGAACCTAGGGATCAGCCCCAGCATTTT.

V is TRBV12-3 or TRBV12-4 and J is TRBJ2-2; D gene unclear. Trimming shortened V by 7 bases and J by 3 bases, and 9 bases separated the two germline ends. The CDR3 is 13 amino acids. The CDR3 DNA follows: TGTGCCAGCACCTTGGGCCACACCGGGGAGCTGTTTTTT. Encoded protein: CASTLGHTGELFF.

This chain connects TRBV19 to TRBJ2-1; 11 nucleotides line up with TRBD1. The CDR3 contains 14 residues. Trimming removed 6 bases from V and 4 bases from J; junction bases left unmatched: 2. The V gene's germline CDR1 is LNHDA and CDR2 SQIVND (reference sequence). CDR3 region: CASRGQGEYNEQFF. In nucleotides, the CDR3 is TGTGCCAGTAGGGGACAGGGGGAATACAATGAGCAGTTCTTC.

The rearrangement uses TRBV5-1 and TRBJ2-5; 7 bases agree with TRBD1. The CDR3 length is 14 residues. V trimming: 4 bases; J trimming: 5 bases; junction bases outside the gene matches: 8. Per the germline V gene, CDR1 is SGHRS and CDR2 is YFSETQ. This CDR3 reads CASSRERGRETQYF. The CDR3 DNA is TGCGCCAGCAGCCGAGAAAGGGGGCGGGAGACCCAGTACTTC.

The V and J genes are TRBV4-1 and TRBJ2-1; the D gene is possibly TRBD2 (5 bases). Germline V gene lookup returns CDR1 MGHRA and CDR2 YSYEKL. The CDR3 has 16 residues. V was pared by 3 bases and J by 0 bases, with 12 bases between. The CDR3 DNA reads as TGCGCCAGCAGCCACCCTCCGGGGTTCTCCTACAATGAGCAGTTCTTC. Protein product: CASSHPPGFSYNEQFF.